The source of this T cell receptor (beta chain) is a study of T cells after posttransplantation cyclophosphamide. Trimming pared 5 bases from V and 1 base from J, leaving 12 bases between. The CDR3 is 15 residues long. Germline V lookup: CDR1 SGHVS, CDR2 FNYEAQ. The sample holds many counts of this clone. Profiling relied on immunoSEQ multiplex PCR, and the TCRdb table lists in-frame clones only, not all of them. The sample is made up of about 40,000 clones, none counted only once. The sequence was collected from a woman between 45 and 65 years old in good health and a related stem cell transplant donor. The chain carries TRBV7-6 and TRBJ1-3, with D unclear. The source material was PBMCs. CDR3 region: CASSLLGPSGNTIYF. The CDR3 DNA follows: TGTGCCAGCAGCCTATTGGGCCCGTCTGGAAACACCATATATTTT.